Many counts were recorded for the clone carrying this T cell receptor beta chain. Its specificity is not known. The data originate from a study of immune heterogeneity within non-small cell lung tumors. The starting template was genomic DNA from bulk tumor, around 610 ng per sample. Far-apart biopsies, several per primary tumor, were taken during surgery. Patients underwent curative surgery for untreated, newly diagnosed non-small cell lung cancer. Donors were newly diagnosed non-small cell lung cancer patients having surgery with curative intent. V lost 2 bases to trimming and J lost 8 bases; unmatched junction nucleotides: 6. CDR1 and CDR2 from the germline V gene are LGHNA and YNFKEQ. CDR3 length equals 14 residues. Study-level points and caveats: Dominant CDR3 beta clonotypes repeated across a patient's tumor loci, while different loci held unique high-frequency clones. Most high-frequency T-cell receptor beta clonotypes were specific to a single patient. Statistically, local T-cell clonality exhibited a moderate yet significant correlation with local tumor mutational burden (R about 0.3).

Amplifying TCR beta CDR3 involved multiplex PCR carried out with 32 V and 13 J primers. TCRdb re-analysed the multiplex PCR reads in MiXCR, keeping a single row per CDR3 protein. The sample comprises fewer than 25,000 distinct CDR3 sequences, roughly 29% of which are singletons, and 4% to 5% rests with the top ten. This TCR was sampled from a middle-aged man with non-small cell lung cancer. The V call is TRBV4-2, the J call TRBJ1-2; 9 nucleotides match TRBD1. Sequencing was done on a sample of lung tumor tissue. The CDR3 spells CASSQNRGPLGYTF. CDR3 bases: TGTGCCAGCAGCCAAAACAGGGGGCCGTTAGGCTACACCTTC.